This TCR beta chain emerged from a study of immune evolution from preneoplasia to lung adenocarcinoma. This clone was counted a few times. The antigen is not known. The CDR3 has 16 amino acids. Trimming took off 3 bases at V and 0 bases at J, with 17 bases between the two ends. CDR1 and CDR2 from the germline V gene are GTSNPN and SVGIG (reference sequence). Study-level points and caveats: From normal lung to invasive adenocarcinoma, top clone frequencies appeared to decrease. Clonality was highest in normal lung, lower in later-stage lesions apparently. Compared with EGFR-mutant or double wild-type lesions, KRAS-mutant nodules were more clonal.

Assay: immunoSEQ multiplex PCR; the TCRdb copy retains only in-frame clones and omits some. The sample includes some 1,700 clones, approximately 78% seen only once; the top ten take more than 15%. H&E slides confirmed each diagnosis, reviewed by two pathologists independently. Sequencing was done on a sample of FFPE atypical adenomatous hyperplasia tissue from the lung. Subset defined: atypical adenomatous hyperplasia (AAH), lung preneoplasia. This clonotype was sampled from a person aged 70 to 85 with lung adenocarcinoma. This rearrangement joins TRBV30 to TRBJ1-1, with a possible D match to TRBD1 (6 bases). CDR3 bases: TGTGCCTGGAGCGGTGGAGAGACAGGCGTGAACACTGAAGCTTTCTTT. Amino acid sequence: CAWSGGETGVNTEAFF.